Listed here is a single T cell receptor beta chain. TCRdb's table, derived via immunoSEQ multiplex PCR, lists solely in-frame clones and lacks some. The sample has about 88,000 clones, 90% to 95% seen once. The sample is drawn from a study of PD-L1 blockade in urothelial cancer. Looking at the study overall: Between 0 and 3 prior chemotherapy regimens had been given to patients. Median T cell yield from blood was 130,000 to 150,000. Once treatment had started, blood was analyzed at 3 weeks (second dose) and again at 6 weeks.

J gave up 10 bases and V 0 bases, and 4 bases lay outside the gene matches. The CDR3 has 13 amino acids. Germline V gene data show CDR1 as SGHDT and CDR2 as YYEEEE. Sample: PBMCs, taken around atezolizumab (anti-PD-L1) treatment. The rearrangement links TRBV5-6 to TRBJ2-1, with 7 bases lining up with TRBD1. This receptor was identified in a man aged 60-69 years with urothelial cancer. CDR3 in DNA: TGTGCCAGCAGCTTGGGACAGGGCGGGGAGCAGTTCTTC. Its protein product is CASSLGQGGEQFF.